Listed below are T cell receptor beta chains from one sample, sequenced in a study of CD8+ T cells in alopecia areata. Repertoires were generated with immunoSEQ multiplex PCR, while TCRdb's copy carries only in-frame clones and drops some. The sample contains 55,000 to 75,000 clones, approximately 46% of which appear only once. The sequencing here drew on CD8+ T cells sorted from blood, taken at week 0. The receptor set was obtained from a human donor with alopecia areata. Each CDR3 is given without its conserved first and last residue. Fields, in order: CDR3 protein, V gene, clone size, J gene. The size field is filled for only some rows; it gives once, few, many or a size class.

cdr3_aa: ASLSTSGKVGELF
v_call: TRBV11-2
clone_size: -
j_call: TRBJ2-2

cdr3_aa: AWSVASGYEQY
v_call: TRBV30
clone_size: -
j_call: TRBJ2-7

cdr3_aa: SVEMDSQSYEQY
v_call: TRBV29-1
clone_size: -
j_call: TRBJ2-7

cdr3_aa: SVGVGEQY
v_call: TRBV29-1
clone_size: few
j_call: TRBJ2-7

cdr3_aa: ASSEAQLAGSYEQY
v_call: TRBV2
clone_size: -
j_call: TRBJ2-7

cdr3_aa: ASSVTSNGEQY
v_call: TRBV9
clone_size: many
j_call: TRBJ2-7

cdr3_aa: ASSSSGSSYNEQF
v_call: TRBV6-5
clone_size: few
j_call: TRBJ2-1

cdr3_aa: ASSLRQGEDIQY
v_call: TRBV7-2
clone_size: -
j_call: TRBJ2-4

cdr3_aa: ASSLRANSGYGYT
v_call: TRBV5-4
clone_size: -
j_call: TRBJ1-2

cdr3_aa: ASSATSYSYNEQF
v_call: TRBV7-8
clone_size: -
j_call: TRBJ2-1

cdr3_aa: AWGVNTEAF
v_call: TRBV30
clone_size: -
j_call: TRBJ1-1

cdr3_aa: ASSHITGEQF
v_call: TRBV4-1
clone_size: few
j_call: TRBJ2-1

cdr3_aa: AWSLSGPSYNEQF
v_call: TRBV30
clone_size: -
j_call: TRBJ2-1

cdr3_aa: ASSLGEGNQPQH
v_call: TRBV6-5
clone_size: few
j_call: TRBJ1-5

cdr3_aa: ASSYGGWTGELF
v_call: TRBV13
clone_size: -
j_call: TRBJ2-2

cdr3_aa: ASSQQGQGLNTEAF
v_call: TRBV14
clone_size: -
j_call: TRBJ1-1

cdr3_aa: ASSLASTGGYYEQY
v_call: TRBV7-8
clone_size: -
j_call: TRBJ2-7

cdr3_aa: ASSLSRQGDREQY
v_call: TRBV4-3
clone_size: few
j_call: TRBJ2-7

cdr3_aa: ASSDAGSPDAF
v_call: TRBV9
clone_size: -
j_call: TRBJ1-1

cdr3_aa: ASSQQRGGSYEQY
v_call: TRBV25-1
clone_size: few
j_call: TRBJ2-7

cdr3_aa: ASSDAPSGRPTHEQF
v_call: TRBV6-4
clone_size: -
j_call: TRBJ2-1

cdr3_aa: SVEHPGGGSYEQY
v_call: TRBV29-1
clone_size: -
j_call: TRBJ2-7

cdr3_aa: SVEVGGSKAF
v_call: TRBV29-1
clone_size: -
j_call: TRBJ1-1

cdr3_aa: SVLFKDKSYEQY
v_call: TRBV29-1
clone_size: few
j_call: TRBJ2-7

cdr3_aa: ASSGQGANPGEKLF
v_call: TRBV6-1
clone_size: few
j_call: TRBJ1-4

cdr3_aa: ATSIWGPNQPQH
v_call: TRBV15
clone_size: -
j_call: TRBJ1-5

cdr3_aa: ASSLQTGASYEQY
v_call: TRBV5-1
clone_size: once
j_call: TRBJ2-7